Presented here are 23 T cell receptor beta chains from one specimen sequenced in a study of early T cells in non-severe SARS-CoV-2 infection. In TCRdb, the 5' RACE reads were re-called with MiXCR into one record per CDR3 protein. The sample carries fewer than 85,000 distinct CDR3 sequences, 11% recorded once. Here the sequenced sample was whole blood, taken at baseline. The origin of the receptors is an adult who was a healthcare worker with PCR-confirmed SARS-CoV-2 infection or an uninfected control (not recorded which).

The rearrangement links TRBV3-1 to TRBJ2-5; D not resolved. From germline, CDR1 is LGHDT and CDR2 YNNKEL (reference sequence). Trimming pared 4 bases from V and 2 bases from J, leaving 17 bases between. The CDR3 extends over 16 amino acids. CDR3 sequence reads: CASSPRRTAVQETQYF. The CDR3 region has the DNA TGTGCCAGCAGCCCCCGCAGGACCGCCGTGCAAGAGACCCAGTACTTC.

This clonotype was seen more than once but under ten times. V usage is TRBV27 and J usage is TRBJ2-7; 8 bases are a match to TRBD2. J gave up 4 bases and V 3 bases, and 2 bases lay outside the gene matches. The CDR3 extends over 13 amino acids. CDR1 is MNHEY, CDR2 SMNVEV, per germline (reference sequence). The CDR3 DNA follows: TGTGCCAGCAGTTTCGCTAGCGGGTACGAGCAGTACTTC. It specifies CASSFASGYEQYF.

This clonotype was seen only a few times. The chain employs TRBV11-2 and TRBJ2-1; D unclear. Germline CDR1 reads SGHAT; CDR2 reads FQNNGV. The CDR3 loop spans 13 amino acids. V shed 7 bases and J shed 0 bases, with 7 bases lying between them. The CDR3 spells CASKVVSYNEQFF. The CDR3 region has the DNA TGTGCCAGCAAGGTAGTCTCCTACAATGAGCAGTTCTTC.

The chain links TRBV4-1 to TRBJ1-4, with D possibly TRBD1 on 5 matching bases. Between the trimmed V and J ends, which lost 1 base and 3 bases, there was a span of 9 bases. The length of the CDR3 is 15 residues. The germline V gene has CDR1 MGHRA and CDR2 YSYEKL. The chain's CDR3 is CASSQVGVSNEKLFF. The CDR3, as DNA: TGCGCCAGCAGCCAAGTAGGGGTGTCTAATGAAAAACTGTTTTTT.

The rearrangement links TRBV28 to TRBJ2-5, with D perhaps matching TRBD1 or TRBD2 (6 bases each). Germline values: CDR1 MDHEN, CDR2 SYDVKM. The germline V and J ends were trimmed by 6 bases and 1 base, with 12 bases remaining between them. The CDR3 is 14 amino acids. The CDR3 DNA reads TGTGCCAGCAGGCCCAGGGGAGGCCAAGAGACCCAGTACTTC. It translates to CASRPRGGQETQYF.

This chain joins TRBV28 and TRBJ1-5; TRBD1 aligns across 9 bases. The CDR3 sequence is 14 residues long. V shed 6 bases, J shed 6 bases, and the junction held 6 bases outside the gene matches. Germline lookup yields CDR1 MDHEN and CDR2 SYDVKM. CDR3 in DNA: TGTGCCAGCAGAACAGGGGGCGAGGGTCAGCCCCAGCATTTT. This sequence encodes CASRTGGEGQPQHF.

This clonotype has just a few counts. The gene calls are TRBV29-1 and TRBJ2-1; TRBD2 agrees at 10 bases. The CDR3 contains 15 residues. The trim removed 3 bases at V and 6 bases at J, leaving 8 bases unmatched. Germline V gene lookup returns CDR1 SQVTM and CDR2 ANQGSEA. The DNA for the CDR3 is TGCAGCGTTGAGAGTGTGGTAGCGGGGGGCAATGAGCAGTTCTTC. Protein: CSVESVVAGGNEQFF.

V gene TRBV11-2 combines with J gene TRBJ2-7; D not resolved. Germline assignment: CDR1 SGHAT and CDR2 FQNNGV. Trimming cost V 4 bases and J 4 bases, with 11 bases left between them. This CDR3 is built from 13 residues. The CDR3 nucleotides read TGTGCCAGCAGCTGGGATAGCCGATACGAGCAGTACTTC. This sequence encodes CASSWDSRYEQYF.

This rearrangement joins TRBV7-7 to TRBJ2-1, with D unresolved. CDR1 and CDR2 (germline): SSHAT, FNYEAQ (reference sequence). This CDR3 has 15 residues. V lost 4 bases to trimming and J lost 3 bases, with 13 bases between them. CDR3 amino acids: CASSSTLRSYNEQFF. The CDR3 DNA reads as TGTGCCAGCAGCTCAACCCTGCGGAGCTACAATGAGCAGTTCTTC.

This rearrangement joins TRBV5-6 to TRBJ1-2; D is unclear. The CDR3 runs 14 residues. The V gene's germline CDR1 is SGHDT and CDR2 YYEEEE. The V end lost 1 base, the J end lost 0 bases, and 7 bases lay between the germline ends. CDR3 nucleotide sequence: TGTGCCAGCAGCTTGCCCTCTCCTAACTATGGCTACACCTTC. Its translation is CASSLPSPNYGYTF.

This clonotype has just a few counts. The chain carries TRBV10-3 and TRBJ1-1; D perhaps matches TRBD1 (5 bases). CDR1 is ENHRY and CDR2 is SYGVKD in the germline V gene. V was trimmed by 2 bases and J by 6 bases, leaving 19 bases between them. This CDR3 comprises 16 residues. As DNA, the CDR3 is TGTGCCATCAGTGAGAGTGGGAGGACGGTGGGGGCTGAAGCTTTCTTT. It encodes CAISESGRTVGAEAFF.

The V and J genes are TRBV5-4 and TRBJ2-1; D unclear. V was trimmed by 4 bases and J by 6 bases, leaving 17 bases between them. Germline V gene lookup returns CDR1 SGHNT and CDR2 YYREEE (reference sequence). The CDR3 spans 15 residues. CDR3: CASSPPRTRRNEQFF. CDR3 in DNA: TGTGCCAGCAGCCCCCCTCGGACCAGGCGCAATGAGCAGTTCTTC.

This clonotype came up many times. The CDR3 DNA is TGTGCCAGTACCTCCACCGGGACAGCGAACACTGAAGCTTTCTTT. Translated, it gives CASTSTGTANTEAFF. The V and J genes are TRBV19 and TRBJ1-1; 7 bases agree with TRBD1. The CDR3 consists of 15 residues. CDR1 and CDR2 from the germline V gene are LNHDA and SQIVND (reference sequence). With V trimmed by 7 bases and J by 1 base, 9 bases remained unmatched.

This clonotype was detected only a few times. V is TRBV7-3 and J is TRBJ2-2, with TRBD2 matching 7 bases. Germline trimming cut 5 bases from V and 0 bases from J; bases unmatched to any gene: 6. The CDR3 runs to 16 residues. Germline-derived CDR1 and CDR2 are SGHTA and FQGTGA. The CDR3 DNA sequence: TGTGCCAGCAGCCAAAATCTAGCGGCGAACACCGGGGAGCTGTTTTTT. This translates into CASSQNLAANTGELFF.

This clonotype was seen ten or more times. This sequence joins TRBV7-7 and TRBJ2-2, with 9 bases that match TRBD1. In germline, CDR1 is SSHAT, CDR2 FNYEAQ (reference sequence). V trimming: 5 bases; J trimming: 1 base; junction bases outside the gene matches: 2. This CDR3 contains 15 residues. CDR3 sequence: CASSAGQGNTGELFF. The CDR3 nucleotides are TGTGCCAGCAGCGCGGGACAGGGGAACACCGGGGAGCTGTTTTTT.

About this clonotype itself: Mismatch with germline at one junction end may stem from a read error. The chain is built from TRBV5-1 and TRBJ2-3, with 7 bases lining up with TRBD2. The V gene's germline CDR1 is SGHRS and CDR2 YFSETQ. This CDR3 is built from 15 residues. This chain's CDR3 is CTSSPGLSSTDTQYF. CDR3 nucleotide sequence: TGCACCAGCAGCCCGGGACTATCCAGCACAGATACGCAGTATTTT.

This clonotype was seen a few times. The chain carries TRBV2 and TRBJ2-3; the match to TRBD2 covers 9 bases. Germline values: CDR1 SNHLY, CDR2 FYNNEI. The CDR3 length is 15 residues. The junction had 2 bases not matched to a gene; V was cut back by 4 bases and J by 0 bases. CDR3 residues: CASSGTSVSTDTQYF. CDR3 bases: TGTGCCAGCAGTGGGACTAGCGTAAGCACAGATACGCAGTATTTT.

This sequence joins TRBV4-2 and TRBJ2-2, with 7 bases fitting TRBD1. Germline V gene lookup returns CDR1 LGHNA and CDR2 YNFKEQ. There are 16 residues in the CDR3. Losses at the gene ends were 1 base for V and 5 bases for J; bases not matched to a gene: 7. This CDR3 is CASSQGQGEGTGELFF. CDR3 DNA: TGTGCCAGCAGCCAAGGACAGGGCGAAGGGACCGGGGAGCTGTTTTTT.

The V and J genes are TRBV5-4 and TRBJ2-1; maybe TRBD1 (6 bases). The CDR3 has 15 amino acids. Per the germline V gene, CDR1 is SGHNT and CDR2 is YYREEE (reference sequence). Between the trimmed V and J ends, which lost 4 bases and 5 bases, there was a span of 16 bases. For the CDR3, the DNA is TGTGCCAGCAGCCCCCTGGGGGCTGGGAACAATGAGCAGTTCTTC. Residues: CASSPLGAGNNEQFF.

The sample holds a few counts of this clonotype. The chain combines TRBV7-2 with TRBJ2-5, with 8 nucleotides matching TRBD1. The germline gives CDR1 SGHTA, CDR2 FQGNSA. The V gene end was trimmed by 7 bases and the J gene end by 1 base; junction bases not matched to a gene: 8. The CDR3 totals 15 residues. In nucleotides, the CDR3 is TGTGCCAGCAACGATGGGGACAGGCCCCAAGAGACCCAGTACTTC. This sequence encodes CASNDGDRPQETQYF. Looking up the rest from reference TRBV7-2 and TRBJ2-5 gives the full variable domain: GAGVSQSPSNKVTEKGKDVELRCDPISGHTALYWYRQSLGQGLEFLIYFQGNSAPDKSGLPSDRFSAERTGGSVSTLTIQRTQQEDSAVYLCASNDGDRPQETQYFGPGTRLLVL.

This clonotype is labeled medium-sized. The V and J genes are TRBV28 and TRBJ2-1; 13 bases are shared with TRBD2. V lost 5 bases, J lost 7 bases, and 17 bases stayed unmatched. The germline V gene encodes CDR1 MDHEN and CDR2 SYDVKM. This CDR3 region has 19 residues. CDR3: CASSTPGTSGEPIWNEQFF. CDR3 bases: TGTGCCAGCAGTACACCCGGGACTAGCGGGGAGCCCATTTGGAATGAGCAGTTCTTC. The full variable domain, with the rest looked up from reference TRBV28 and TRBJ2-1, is DVKVTQSSRYLVKRTGEKVFLECVQDMDHENMFWYRQDPGLGLRLIYFSYDVKMKEKGDIPEGYSVSREKKERFSLILESASTNQTSMYLCASSTPGTSGEPIWNEQFFGPGTRLTVL.

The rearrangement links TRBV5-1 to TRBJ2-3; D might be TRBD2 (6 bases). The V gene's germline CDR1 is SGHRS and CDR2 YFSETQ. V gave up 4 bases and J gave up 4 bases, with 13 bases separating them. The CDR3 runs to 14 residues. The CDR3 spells CASSRHSGADTQYF. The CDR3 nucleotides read TGCGCCAGCAGCCGACACTCGGGGGCAGATACGCAGTATTTT.

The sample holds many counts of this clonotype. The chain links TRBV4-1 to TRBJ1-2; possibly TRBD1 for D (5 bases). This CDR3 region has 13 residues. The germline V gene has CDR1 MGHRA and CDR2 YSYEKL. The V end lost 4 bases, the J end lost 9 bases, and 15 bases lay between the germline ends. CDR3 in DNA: TGCGCCAGCAGCCCGGACACCCATAAGAGCTACACCTTC. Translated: CASSPDTHKSYTF.